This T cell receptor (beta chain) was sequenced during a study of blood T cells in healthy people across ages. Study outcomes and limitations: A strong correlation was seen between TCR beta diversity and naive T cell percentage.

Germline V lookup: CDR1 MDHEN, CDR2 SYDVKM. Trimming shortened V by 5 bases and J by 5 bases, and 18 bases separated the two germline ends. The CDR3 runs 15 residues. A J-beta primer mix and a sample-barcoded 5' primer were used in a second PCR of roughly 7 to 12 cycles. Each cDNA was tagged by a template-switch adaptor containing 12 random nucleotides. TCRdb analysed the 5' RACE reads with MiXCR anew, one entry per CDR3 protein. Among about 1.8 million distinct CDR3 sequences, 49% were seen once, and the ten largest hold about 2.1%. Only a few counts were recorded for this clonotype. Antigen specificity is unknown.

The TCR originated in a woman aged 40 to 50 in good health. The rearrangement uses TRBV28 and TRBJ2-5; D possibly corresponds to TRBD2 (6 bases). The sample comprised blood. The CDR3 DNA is TGTGCCAGCAGTCCTATTGGGACTCCCTCGGAGACCCAGTACTTC. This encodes CASSPIGTPSETQYF.